The T cell receptor (beta chain) described here comes from a study of blood T cell repertoires in COVID-19. Study at large: Nucleic acid was either cDNA or gDNA, and it came from T cells, B-cell-depleted T cells, or PBMCs.

Original methodology: The assay estimated nucleated cells by amplifying reference gene primers. Repertoires were generated with immunoSEQ multiplex PCR, while TCRdb's copy carries only in-frame clones and drops some. That table furnishes V, J and clone size, whereas the DNA furnished D and trimming. The table shows a few hundred thousand clones, with 85% to 90% occurring only once. The study drew participants aged about 18 to 90 years from approximately 23 US areas. Cohort 3 donors counted as recovered after two negative PCRs, clearance, or resolved symptoms. V gave up 2 bases and J gave up 4 bases; unmatched junction bases: 7. The germline CDR1 and CDR2 sequences are MDHEN and SYDVKM. The CDR3 loop spans 16 amino acids.

The TCR originated in a man aged 25 to 45 who had recovered from COVID-19. The sequenced sample was PBMCs or T cells enriched from blood (not recorded which). This sequence joins TRBV28 and TRBJ2-5, with TRBD1 identical over 10 bases. CDR3 sequence (DNA): TGTGCCAGCAGTTTACTACCTGGACAGGGGGGAGAGACCCAGTACTTC. Its translation is CASSLLPGQGGETQYF.